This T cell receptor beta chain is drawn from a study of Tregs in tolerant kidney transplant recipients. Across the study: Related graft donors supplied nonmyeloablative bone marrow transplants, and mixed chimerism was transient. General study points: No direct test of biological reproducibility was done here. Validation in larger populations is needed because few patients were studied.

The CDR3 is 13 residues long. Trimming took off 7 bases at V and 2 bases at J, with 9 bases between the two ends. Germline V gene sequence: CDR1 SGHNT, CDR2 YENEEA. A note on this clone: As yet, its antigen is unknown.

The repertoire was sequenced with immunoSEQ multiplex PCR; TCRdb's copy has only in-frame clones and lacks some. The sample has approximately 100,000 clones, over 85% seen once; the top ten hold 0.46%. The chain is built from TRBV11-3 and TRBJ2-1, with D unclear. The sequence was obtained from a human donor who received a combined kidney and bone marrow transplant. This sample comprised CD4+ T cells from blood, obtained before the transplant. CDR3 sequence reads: CASTSGAYNEQFF. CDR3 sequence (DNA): TGTGCCAGCACTTCAGGCGCCTACAATGAGCAGTTCTTC.